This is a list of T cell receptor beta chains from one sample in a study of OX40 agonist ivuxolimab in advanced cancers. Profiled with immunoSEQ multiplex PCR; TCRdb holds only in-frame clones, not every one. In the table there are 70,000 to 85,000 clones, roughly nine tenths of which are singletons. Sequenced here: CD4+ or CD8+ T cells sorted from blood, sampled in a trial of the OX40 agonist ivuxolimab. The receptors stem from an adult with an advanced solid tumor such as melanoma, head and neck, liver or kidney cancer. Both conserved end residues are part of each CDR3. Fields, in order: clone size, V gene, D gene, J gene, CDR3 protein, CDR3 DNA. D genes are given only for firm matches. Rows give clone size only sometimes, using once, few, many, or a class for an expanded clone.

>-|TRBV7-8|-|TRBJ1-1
CASSFRHSEAFF
TGTGCCAGCAGCTTCCGACACAGTGAAGCTTTCTTT
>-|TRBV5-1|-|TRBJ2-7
CASSLVPVSPFSYEQYF
TGCGCCAGCAGCTTGGTACCGGTATCCCCTTTCTCCTACGAGCAGTACTTC
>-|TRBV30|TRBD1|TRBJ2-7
CAWSGWTGRSSYEQYF
TGTGCCTGGAGTGGATGGACAGGGCGATCTTCCTACGAGCAGTACTTC
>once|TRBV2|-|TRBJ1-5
CASGERSSNQPQHF
TGTGCCAGCGGGGAACGGTCCTCCAATCAGCCCCAGCATTTT
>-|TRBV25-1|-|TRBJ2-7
CASSNRTHSGEQYF
TGTGCCAGCAGCAATCGGACTCATAGTGGCGAGCAGTACTTC
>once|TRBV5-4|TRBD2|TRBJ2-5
CASSFQRDYQYF
TGTGCCAGCAGCTTTCAACGGGACTACCAGTACTTC
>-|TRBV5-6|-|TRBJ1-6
CASSLAGDNSPLHF
TGTGCCAGCAGCTTGGCCGGAGATAATTCACCCCTCCACTTT
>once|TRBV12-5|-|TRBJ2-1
CASGLQGSSYNEQFF
TGTGCTAGTGGTTTGCAGGGGAGCTCCTACAATGAGCAGTTCTTC
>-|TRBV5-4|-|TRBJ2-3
CASSPGTTRGTDTQYF
TGTGCCAGCAGCCCCGGGACCACAAGGGGCACAGATACGCAGTATTTT
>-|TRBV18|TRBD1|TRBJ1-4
CASSPLPRTGVEKLFF
TGTGCCAGCTCACCACTCCCGAGGACAGGGGTTGAAAAACTGTTTTTT
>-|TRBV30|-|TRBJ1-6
CAWSFNTNSPLHF
TGTGCCTGGAGTTTCAACACTAATTCACCCCTCCACTTT
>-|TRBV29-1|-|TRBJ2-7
CSVDGRRANEQYF
TGCAGCGTTGATGGGAGGAGGGCCAACGAGCAGTACTTC
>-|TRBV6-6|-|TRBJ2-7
CASKFPGVGEQYF
TGTGCCAGCAAGTTCCCGGGAGTGGGCGAGCAGTACTTC
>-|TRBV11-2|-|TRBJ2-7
CASSLGGGNYEQYF
TGTGCCAGCAGCTTAGGTGGGGGCAACTACGAGCAGTACTTC
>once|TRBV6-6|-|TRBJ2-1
CASSLLGGGVNNEQFF
TGTGCCAGCAGTCTCCTGGGAGGGGGAGTGAACAATGAGCAGTTCTTC
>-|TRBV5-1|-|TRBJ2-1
CASSIHNEQFF
TGCGCCAGCAGCATCCACAATGAGCAGTTCTTC
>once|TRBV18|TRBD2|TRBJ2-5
CASSPPPLREGRGSQYF
TGTGCCAGCTCACCACCCCCCCTGCGGGAGGGCCGAGGGTCCCAGTACTTC
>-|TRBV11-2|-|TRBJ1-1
CASSLIQSEAFF
TGTGCCAGCAGCTTAATACAAAGTGAAGCTTTCTTT
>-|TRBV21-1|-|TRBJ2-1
CASSTTGGENEQFF
TGTGCCAGCAGCACGACAGGGGGCGAGAATGAGCAGTTCTTC
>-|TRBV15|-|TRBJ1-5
CATSISRRNQPQHF
TGTGCCACCAGCATAAGCAGGAGGAATCAGCCCCAGCATTTT
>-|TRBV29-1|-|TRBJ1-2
CSVGRGNYGYTF
TGCAGCGTGGGGCGGGGAAACTATGGCTACACCTTC
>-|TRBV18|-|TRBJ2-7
CASSPKSHYEQYF
TGTGCCAGCTCACCCAAGTCCCACTACGAGCAGTACTTC
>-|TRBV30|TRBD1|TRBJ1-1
CAWSRRGPMNTEAFF
TGTGCCTGGAGTCGAAGGGGGCCCATGAACACTGAAGCTTTCTTT
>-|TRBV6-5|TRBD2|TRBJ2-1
CASSLHGLGIYNEQFF
TGTGCCAGCAGTTTACACGGACTAGGGATCTACAATGAGCAGTTCTTC
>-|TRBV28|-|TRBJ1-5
CASSPRERSRRGNQPQHF
TGTGCCAGCAGTCCTAGGGAAAGGAGCAGACGCGGCAATCAGCCCCAGCATTTT
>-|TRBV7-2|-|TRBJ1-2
CASSSILRGYTF
TGTGCCAGCAGCTCAATCCTCCGTGGCTACACCTTC
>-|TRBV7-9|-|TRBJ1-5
CASSLESNQPQHF
TGTGCCAGCAGCTTGGAAAGCAATCAGCCCCAGCATTTT
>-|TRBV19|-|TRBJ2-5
CASSTRQVQETQYF
TGTGCCAGTAGTACCCGACAGGTCCAAGAGACCCAGTACTTC
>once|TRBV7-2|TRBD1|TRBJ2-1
CASSSSGQAYNEQFF
TGTGCCAGCAGTTCATCAGGACAGGCCTACAATGAGCAGTTCTTC
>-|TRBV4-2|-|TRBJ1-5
CASSQDRQARVPQHF
TGTGCCAGCAGCCAAGATCGGCAGGCCCGGGTGCCCCAGCATTTT
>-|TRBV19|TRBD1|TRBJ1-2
CASRDRVVDYGYTF
TGTGCCAGTAGGGACAGGGTTGTGGACTATGGCTACACCTTC
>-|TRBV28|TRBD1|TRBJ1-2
CASSQGDYGYTF
TGTGCCAGCAGTCAGGGGGACTATGGCTACACCTTC
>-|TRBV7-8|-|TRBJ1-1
CASKPGGTEAFF
TGTGCCAGCAAACCGGGGGGCACTGAAGCTTTCTTT
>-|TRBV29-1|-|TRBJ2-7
CSVSRLASYEQYF
TGCAGCGTTTCCCGGCTAGCGAGTTACGAGCAGTACTTC
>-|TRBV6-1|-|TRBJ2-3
CASSAPGEGSDTQYF
TGTGCCAGCAGTGCCCCGGGAGAAGGGTCAGATACGCAGTATTTT
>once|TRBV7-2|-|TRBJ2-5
CASSQDPLVGTETQYF
TGTGCCAGCAGCCAAGACCCCCTAGTCGGTACCGAGACCCAGTACTTC
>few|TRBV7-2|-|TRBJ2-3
CASSLGGVTDTQYF
TGTGCCAGCAGCTTAGGCGGGGTAACAGATACGCAGTATTTT